Sequencing of this T cell receptor beta chain was carried out in a study of T cell responses to AZD1222 COVID-19 vaccine. The count of this clone is one. Its antigen is currently unknown. Sequencing was performed with immunoSEQ multiplex PCR; in TCRdb, only in-frame clones are kept and a portion is missing. This table holds some 150,000 clones, under 95% found once. Whole-study results and caveats: Vaccine-related CD4 TCRs covered spike, predominating at 160-218 and 743-854. Recipients of AZD1222 seropositive at baseline numbered only 6 or 7. Elevations in Spike-specific TCR breadth and depth followed administration of two AZD1222 doses. Regions left unmutated in variants are reportedly the target of nearly half of spike-specific TCRs.

The CDR3 spans 15 residues. Between the trimmed V and J ends, which lost 5 bases and 2 bases, there was a span of 14 bases. The germline gives CDR1 SGHAT, CDR2 FQNNGV. The sample was peripheral blood, taken on day 0 of MenACWY control vaccination. This receptor was identified in an adult in good health. The chain combines TRBV11-2 with TRBJ2-3; D gene ambiguous. CDR3 protein: CASSTSGVATDTQYF. The CDR3, as DNA: TGTGCCAGCAGCACCTCTGGGGTAGCCACAGATACGCAGTATTTT.